The T cell receptor (beta chain) described here comes from a study of T cell responses to AZD1222 COVID-19 vaccine. Study information: Combined were second doses at about 4 or about 12 weeks. Study-wide results and caveats: At 160-218 and 743-854, vaccine-associated CD4 TCRs were dominant, and they spanned spike. Breadth and depth of Spike-specific TCRs rose after two AZD1222 doses.

Sequenced by immunoSEQ multiplex PCR; TCRdb stores in-frame clones only, minus some. The table lists 75,000 to 95,000 clones, around 90% of them singletons. This clone was picked up a small number of times. Antigen specificity is unknown. The CDR3 extends over 15 amino acids. The V and J ends lost 0 bases and 0 bases, in that order; junction bases with no gene match: 3. The chain joins TRBV5-3 to TRBJ2-7; 7 nucleotides match TRBD1. Being an ORF, TRBV5-3 has a function that is uncertain. The receptor was isolated from an adult in good health. The specimen comprised peripheral blood, sampled on day 0 of AZD1222 vaccination. This CDR3 reads CARSLEGQTSYEQYF. In nucleotides, the CDR3 is TGTGCCAGAAGCTTGGAGGGACAGACCTCCTACGAGCAGTACTTC.